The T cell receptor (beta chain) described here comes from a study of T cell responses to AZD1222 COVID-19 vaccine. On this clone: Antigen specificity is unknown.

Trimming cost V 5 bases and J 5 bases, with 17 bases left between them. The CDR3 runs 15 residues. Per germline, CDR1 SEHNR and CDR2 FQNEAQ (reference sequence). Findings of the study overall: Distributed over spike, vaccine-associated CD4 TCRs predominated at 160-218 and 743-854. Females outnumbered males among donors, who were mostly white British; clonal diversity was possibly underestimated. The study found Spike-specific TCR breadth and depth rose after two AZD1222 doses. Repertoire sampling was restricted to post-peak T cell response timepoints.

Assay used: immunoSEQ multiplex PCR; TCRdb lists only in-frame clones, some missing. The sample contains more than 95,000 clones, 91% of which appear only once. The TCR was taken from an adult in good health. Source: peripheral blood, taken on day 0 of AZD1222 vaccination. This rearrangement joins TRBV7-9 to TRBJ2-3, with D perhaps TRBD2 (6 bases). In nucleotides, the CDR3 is TGTGCCAGCAGCCCTCGGGGCTGGGGAGGAGATACGCAGTATTTT. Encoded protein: CASSPRGWGGDTQYF.